One and the same sample provided the 9 T cell receptor beta chains below, sequenced in a study of blood T cell repertoires in COVID-19. Here immunoSEQ multiplex PCR was the method, and the copy in TCRdb shows in-frame clones only, minus some. The data contain roughly 50,000 clones, approximately 87% of them singletons. The sequencing sample was made of peripheral blood. These receptors were taken from a woman aged 55-75 years with acute or convalescent COVID-19.

The chain couples TRBV19 to TRBJ1-2; D may be TRBD1 (6 bases). Trimming removed 2 bases at V and 4 bases at J, with 14 bases between. The CDR3 is 15 residues long. The germline V gene has CDR1 LNHDA and CDR2 SQIVND (reference sequence). This chain's CDR3 is CASSITGQGGYGYTF. The CDR3 nucleotides are TGTGCCAGTAGTATAACAGGGCAAGGAGGCTATGGCTACACCTTC.

The chain couples TRBV16 to TRBJ1-5, with TRBD1 as a possible D gene (5 bases). CDR3 length equals 16 residues. Deletions cut 0 bases from V and 4 bases from J, with 13 bases between. The germline V gene has CDR1 KGHSY and CDR2 FQNENV. The CDR3 sequence: CASSQSQTANNQPQHF. Written as DNA, the CDR3 is TGTGCCAGCAGCCAATCCCAGACAGCAAATAATCAGCCCCAGCATTTT. The whole variable domain, filled in from reference TRBV16 and TRBJ1-5, reads GEEVAQTPKHLVRGEGQKAKLYCAPIKGHSYVFWYQQVLKNEFKFLISFQNENVFDETGMPKERFSAKCLPNSPCSLEIQATKLEDSAVYFCASSQSQTANNQPQHFGDGTRLSIL.

The chain has TRBV2 and TRBJ2-1; D perhaps matches TRBD2 (7 bases). This CDR3 is 15 amino acids long. CDR1 SNHLY and CDR2 FYNNEI come from the germline V gene. V was clipped by 3 bases and J by 6 bases, with 15 bases between them. For the CDR3, the DNA is TGTGCCAGCAGTGAGGTTGCGGGGGCCCGCAATGAGCAGTTCTTC. Protein sequence: CASSEVAGARNEQFF.

The V call is TRBV4-1, the J call TRBJ2-3; D is ambiguous. Germline CDR1 is MGHRA and CDR2 is YSYEKL. This CDR3 has 15 amino acids. Trimming removed 3 bases at V and 0 bases at J, with 10 bases between. CDR3 sequence: CASSHYGSSTDTQYF. The DNA for the CDR3 is TGCGCCAGCAGCCACTACGGTTCTAGCACAGATACGCAGTATTTT.

This rearrangement joins TRBV27 to TRBJ2-7, with 13 bases matching TRBD2. Germline V CDR1 and CDR2: MNHEY, SMNVEV (reference sequence). The CDR3 is made up of 17 amino acids. V shed 6 bases and J 2 bases; nucleotides not matched to a gene: 10. The CDR3 protein is CASSSRTSGGNTYEQYF. The DNA for the CDR3 is TGTGCCAGCAGCTCTCGGACTAGCGGGGGCAATACCTACGAGCAGTACTTC.

The V call is TRBV5-4, the J call TRBJ2-6; possible D gene TRBD2, 6 bases. The CDR3 has 17 residues. V was trimmed by 3 bases and J by 2 bases, leaving 15 bases between them. Looked up from germline, CDR1 is SGHNT and CDR2 is YYREEE (reference sequence). This chain's CDR3 is CASSSPGRGAGANVLTF. The CDR3, as DNA: TGTGCCAGCAGCTCCCCGGGGCGGGGCGCTGGGGCCAACGTCCTGACTTTC. Complete variable domain (other parts from reference TRBV5-4 and TRBJ2-6): ETGVTQSPTHLIKTRGQQVTLRCSSQSGHNTVSWYQQALGQGPQFIFQYYREEENGRGNFPPRFSGLQFPNYSSELNVNALELDDSALYLCASSSPGRGAGANVLTFGAGSRLTVL.

This chain connects TRBV9 to TRBJ2-1; 12 positions agree with TRBD2. Looked up from germline, CDR1 is SGDLS and CDR2 is YYNGEE. The length of the CDR3 is 15 residues. Unmatched junction bases numbered 6, after V lost 6 bases and J lost 5 bases. The CDR3 spells CASTRLAGAHNEQFF. DNA of the CDR3: TGTGCCAGCACCCGACTAGCGGGGGCTCACAATGAGCAGTTCTTC.

The chain carries TRBV5-5 and TRBJ2-6; TRBD2 aligns across 13 bases. The CDR3 has 18 amino acids. V lost 4 bases and J lost 4; bases outside the gene matches: 8. The germline gives CDR1 SGHKS, CDR2 YYEKEE (reference sequence). CDR3 sequence: CASSILAGGPPGANVLTF. The CDR3, as DNA: TGTGCCAGCAGCATACTAGCGGGGGGGCCCCCGGGGGCCAACGTCCTGACTTTC.

The chain is built from TRBV19 and TRBJ2-5; D may be TRBD1 (6 bases). The CDR3 length is 15 residues. Trimming stripped 5 bases from V and 2 bases from J, with 15 bases between. Germline V gene sequence: CDR1 LNHDA, CDR2 SQIVND (reference sequence). This chain's CDR3 is CASSVGPQGQETQYF. CDR3 DNA sequence: TGTGCCAGTAGTGTCGGTCCACAGGGACAAGAGACCCAGTACTTC.